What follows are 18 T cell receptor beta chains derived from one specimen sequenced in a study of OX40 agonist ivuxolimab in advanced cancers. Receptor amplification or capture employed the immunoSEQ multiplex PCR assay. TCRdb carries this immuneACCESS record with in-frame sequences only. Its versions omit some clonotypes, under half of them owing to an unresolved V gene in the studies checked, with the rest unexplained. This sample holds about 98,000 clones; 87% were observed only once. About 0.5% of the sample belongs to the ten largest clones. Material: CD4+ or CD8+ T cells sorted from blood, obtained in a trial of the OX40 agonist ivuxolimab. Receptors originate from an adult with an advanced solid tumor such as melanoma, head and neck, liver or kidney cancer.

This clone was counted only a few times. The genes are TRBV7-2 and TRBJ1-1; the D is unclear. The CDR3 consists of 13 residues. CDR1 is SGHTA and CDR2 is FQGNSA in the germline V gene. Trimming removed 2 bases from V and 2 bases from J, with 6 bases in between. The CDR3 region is CASSLLPNTEAFF. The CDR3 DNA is TGTGCCAGCAGCTTATTGCCAAACACTGAAGCTTTCTTT.

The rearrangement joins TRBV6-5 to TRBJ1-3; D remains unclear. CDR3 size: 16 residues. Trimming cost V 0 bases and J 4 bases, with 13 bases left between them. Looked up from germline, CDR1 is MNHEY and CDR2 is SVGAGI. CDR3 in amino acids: CASSYSRPRLGNTIYF. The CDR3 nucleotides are TGTGCCAGCAGTTACTCGAGGCCGCGACTGGGAAACACCATATATTTT.

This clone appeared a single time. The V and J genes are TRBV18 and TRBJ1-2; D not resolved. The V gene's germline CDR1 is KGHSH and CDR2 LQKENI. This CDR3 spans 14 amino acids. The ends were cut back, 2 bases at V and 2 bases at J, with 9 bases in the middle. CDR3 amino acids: CASSPAAGNYGYTF. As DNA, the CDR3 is TGTGCCAGCTCACCAGCCGCGGGGAACTATGGCTACACCTTC. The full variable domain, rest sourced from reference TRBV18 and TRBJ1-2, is NAGVMQNPRHLVRRRGQEARLRCSPMKGHSHVYWYRQLPEEGLKFMVYLQKENIIDESGMPKERFSAEFPKEGPSILRIQQVVRGDSAAYFCASSPAAGNYGYTFGSGTRLTVV.

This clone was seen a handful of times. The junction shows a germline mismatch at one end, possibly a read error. CDR3: CASSRPMGGADF. In DNA form, the CDR3 reads TGTGCCAGCAGCCGTCCGATGGGGGGGGCGGACTTC. The chain is built from TRBV5-4 and TRBJ2-7; maybe TRBD2 (7 bases). Germline values: CDR1 SGHNT, CDR2 YYREEE (reference sequence). The CDR3 spans 12 residues.

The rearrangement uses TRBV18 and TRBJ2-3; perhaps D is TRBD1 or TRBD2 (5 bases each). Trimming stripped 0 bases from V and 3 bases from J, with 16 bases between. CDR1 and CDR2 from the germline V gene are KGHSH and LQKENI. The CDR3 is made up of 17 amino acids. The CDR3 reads CASSPPSGLVGTDTQYF. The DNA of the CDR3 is TGTGCCAGCTCACCACCCTCGGGGCTAGTGGGAACAGATACGCAGTATTTT.

CDR3 loop: CASSLVYNEQFF. CDR3 nucleotides: TGTGCCAGCAGCTTGGTTTACAATGAGCAGTTCTTC. This rearrangement joins TRBV5-5 to TRBJ2-1; D is unclear. CDR1 SGHKS and CDR2 YYEKEE come from the germline V gene (reference sequence). Trimming left V 0 bases short and J 4 bases short, with 2 bases between. The CDR3 extends over 12 amino acids.

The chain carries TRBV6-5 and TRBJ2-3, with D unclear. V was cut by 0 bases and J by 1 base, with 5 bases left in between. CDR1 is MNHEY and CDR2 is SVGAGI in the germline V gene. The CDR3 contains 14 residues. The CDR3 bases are TGTGCCAGCAGTTACTCGCTCGGCACAGATACGCAGTATTTT. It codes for CASSYSLGTDTQYF.

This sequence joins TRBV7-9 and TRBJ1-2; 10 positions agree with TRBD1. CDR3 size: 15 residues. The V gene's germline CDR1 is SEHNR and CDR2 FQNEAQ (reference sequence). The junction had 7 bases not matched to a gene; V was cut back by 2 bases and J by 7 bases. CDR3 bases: TGTGCCAGCAGCTTAAGGGGACAGGGGCCCTCTGGCTACACCTTC. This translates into CASSLRGQGPSGYTF. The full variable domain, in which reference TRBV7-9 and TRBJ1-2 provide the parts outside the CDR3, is DTGVSQNPRHKITKRGQNVTFRCDPISEHNRLYWYRQTLGQGPEFLTYFQNEAQLEKSRLLSDRFSAERPKGSFSTLEIQRTEQGDSAMYLCASSLRGQGPSGYTFGSGTRLTVV.

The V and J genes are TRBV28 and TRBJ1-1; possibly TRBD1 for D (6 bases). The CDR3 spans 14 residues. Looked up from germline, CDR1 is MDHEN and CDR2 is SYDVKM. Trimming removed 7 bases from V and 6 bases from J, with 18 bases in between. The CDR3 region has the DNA TGTGCCAGCACCTTATCCGGGACACAAGCTGAAGCTTTCTTT. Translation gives CASTLSGTQAEAFF.

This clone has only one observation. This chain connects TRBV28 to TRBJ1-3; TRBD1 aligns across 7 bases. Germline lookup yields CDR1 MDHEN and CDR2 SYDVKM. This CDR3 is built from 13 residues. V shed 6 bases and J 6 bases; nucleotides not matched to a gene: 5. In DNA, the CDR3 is TGTGCCAGCAGCCCAGGGGGTGCAAACACCATATATTTT. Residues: CASSPGGANTIYF.

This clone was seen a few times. CDR3 sequence: CASSFRTSGKNNEQFF. Written as DNA, the CDR3 is TGTGCCAGCAGCTTTAGGACTAGTGGGAAGAACAATGAGCAGTTCTTC. The rearrangement uses TRBV5-8 and TRBJ2-1; 7 bases are shared with TRBD2. Germline V lookup: CDR1 SGHTS, CDR2 YDEGEE. The CDR3 totals 16 residues. The trim removed 2 bases at V and 5 bases at J, leaving 10 bases unmatched.

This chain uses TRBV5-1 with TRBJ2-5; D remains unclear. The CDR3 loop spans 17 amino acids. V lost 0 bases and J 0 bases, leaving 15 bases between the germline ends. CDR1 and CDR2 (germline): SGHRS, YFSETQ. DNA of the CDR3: TGCGCCAGCAGCTTGGGTTCGGCGACACCGTACCAAGAGACCCAGTACTTC. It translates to CASSLGSATPYQETQYF.

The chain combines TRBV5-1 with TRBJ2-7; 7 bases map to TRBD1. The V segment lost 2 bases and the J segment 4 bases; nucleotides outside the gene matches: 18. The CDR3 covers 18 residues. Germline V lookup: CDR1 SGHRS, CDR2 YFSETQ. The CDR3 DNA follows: TGCGCCAGCAGCTTTACCGGGACAGTTCACGGTCGAGAATACGAGCAGTACTTC. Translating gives CASSFTGTVHGREYEQYF.

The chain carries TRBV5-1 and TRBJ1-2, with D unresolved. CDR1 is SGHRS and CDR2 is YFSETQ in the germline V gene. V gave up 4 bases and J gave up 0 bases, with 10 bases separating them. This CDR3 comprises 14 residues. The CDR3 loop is CASSEGISNYGYTF. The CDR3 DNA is TGCGCCAGCAGCGAAGGAATTTCTAACTATGGCTACACCTTC.

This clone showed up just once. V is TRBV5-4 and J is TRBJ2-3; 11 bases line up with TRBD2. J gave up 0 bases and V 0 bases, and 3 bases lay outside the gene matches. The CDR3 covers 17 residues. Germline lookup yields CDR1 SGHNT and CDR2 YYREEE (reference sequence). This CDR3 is CASSLATSGTSTDTQYF. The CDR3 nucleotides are TGTGCCAGCAGCTTGGCGACTAGCGGGACTAGCACAGATACGCAGTATTTT.

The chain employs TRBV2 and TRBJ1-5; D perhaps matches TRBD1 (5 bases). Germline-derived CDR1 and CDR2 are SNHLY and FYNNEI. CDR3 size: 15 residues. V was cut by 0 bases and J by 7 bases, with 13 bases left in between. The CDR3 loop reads CASSEALGDGQPQHF. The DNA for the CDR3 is TGTGCCAGCAGTGAAGCACTAGGGGATGGCCAGCCCCAGCATTTT.

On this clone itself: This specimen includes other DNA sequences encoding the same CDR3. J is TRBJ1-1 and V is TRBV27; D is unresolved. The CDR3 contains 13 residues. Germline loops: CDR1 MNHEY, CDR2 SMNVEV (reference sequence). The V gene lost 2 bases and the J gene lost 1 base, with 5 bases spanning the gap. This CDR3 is CASSLGGNTEAFF. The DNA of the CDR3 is TGTGCCAGCAGTTTAGGCGGGAACACTGAAGCTTTCTTT.

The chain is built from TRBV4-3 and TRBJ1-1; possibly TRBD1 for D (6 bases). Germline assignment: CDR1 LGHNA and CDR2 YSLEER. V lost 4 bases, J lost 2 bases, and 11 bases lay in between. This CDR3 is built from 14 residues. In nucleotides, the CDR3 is TGCGCCAGCAGCCCACAGGGTTCCAACACTGAAGCTTTCTTT. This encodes CASSPQGSNTEAFF.